This note documents a single T cell receptor beta chain sequence. Its antigen is unknown. No per-base quality is available; no much larger clone lies one base away. This record comes from a study of blood T cell repertoires in COVID-19 (TCRdb year 2020). Notes on the research overall: Samples covering the acute and convalescent phases of COVID-19 were provided by collaborators in the United States, Italy and Spain. The material from the prospective study consisted of cDNA or gDNA derived from T cells, B-cell-depleted T cells, or PBMCs. The dataset comprised deeply sampled blood TCRbeta repertoires from subjects exposed to, actively infected with, or recovered from COVID-19. A freely available public database, intended as a resource for researchers studying the immune response to SARS-CoV-2, is where the repertoires were released. Samples came from the ongoing ImmuneRACE study (first 160 participants) plus 1,254 subjects from 6 global collaborators. The sample metadata nearly always contained a de-identified subject ID, COVID-19 status, age in years and sex. HLA class I and class II types, where available, came from metadata supplied by the sample provider rather than from assay-based typing. Overall study outcomes, separate from this receptor: The quantity of clinical and demographic metadata differed by source and by participant and was supplied without curation.

The immunoSEQ Assay, a bias-controlled multiplex PCR, was used to amplify TCRbeta CDR3 regions from genomic DNA. Per the source publication's procedure: Nucleated cell counts per sample were estimated from amplification of reference gene primers within the assay. To quantify the absolute abundance of each unique TCRbeta CDR3 rearrangement, sequence reads were collapsed and filtered. For each sample, productive Simpson clonality was calculated by taking the square root of Simpson's diversity index across productive rearrangements. TCRdb re-hosts the immuneACCESS table, in-frame sequences only. Its copies lack some clones; in the studies checked, an unresolved V gene accounts for under half of them, and the cause for the rest is not known. V, J and clone size are taken as reported in that table, and D and trimming were inferred from the DNA itself. The sample profile shows 100,000 or so clones; roughly 84% of them were found once. The top ten clonotypes cover just under 2% of the sample.

The CDR1 and CDR2 encoded by the germline V gene are MNHEY and SVGAGI. Inclusive of the bounding cysteine and phenylalanine, the CDR3 is 14 residues long. This entry keeps only the CDR3 DNA: 42 bases, framed from base 1. V lost 6 bases and J lost 7 bases; the stretch between them is 15 bases long. The collaborating institutions used their own protocols to collect whole blood in K2EDTA tubes. Collaborator samples were shipped for TCRbeta analysis as frozen whole blood, isolated PBMCs, or DNA extracted from either sample type. The sequenced sample consisted of peripheral blood. Recombination joined TRBV6-5 with TRBJ1-4; perhaps TRBD1 is the D gene, with 5 bases matching. The sequence derives from a man between 65 and 85 years old with active or convalescent COVID-19. The nucleotide sequence is given as TGTGCCAGCAGATCAGGGTCGCTCGGTGAAAAACTGTTTTTT. This sequence encodes CASRSGSLGEKLFF.